These T cell receptor beta chains were read from a single sample in a study of patients and donors after allogeneic stem cell transplantation. TCRdb used MiXCR to reprocess the RT-PCR reads, holding one entry per CDR3 protein. This sample carries over 350,000 distinct CDR3 sequences, around 16% of them seen once, and the ten largest clones take roughly 7.2%. The source material was blood, either unsorted or a sorted T cell fraction (not recorded which). The receptors were gathered from a human donor who was either an allogeneic HSCT recipient or a stem cell or donor lymphocyte infusion donor (not recorded which). It is not recorded whose cells these are; they may come from a transplant donor. Each CDR3 is given with its conserved first and last residue. D genes are given only for firm matches. Some rows have no size entry. The others give once, few or many, or a class for an expanded clone.

CDR3 length: 16
V gene: TRBV25-1
clone size: once
J gene: TRBJ2-4
D gene: NA
CDR3 DNA: TGTGCCAGCAGTGGTGGGTTAGTTGTAGCCAAAAACATTCAGTACTTC
CDR3 protein: CASSGGLVVAKNIQYF

CDR3 length: 11
V gene: TRBV12-3/TRBV12-4
clone size: NA
J gene: TRBJ2-1
D gene: NA
CDR3 DNA: TGTGCCAGCAGTTTAGACGGTGAGCAGTTCTTC
CDR3 protein: CASSLDGEQFF

CDR3 length: 14
V gene: TRBV12-3/TRBV12-4
clone size: NA
J gene: TRBJ1-2
D gene: TRBD1
CDR3 DNA: TGTGCCAGCAGCAGGGACAGCACTAACTATGGCTACACCTTC
CDR3 protein: CASSRDSTNYGYTF

CDR3 length: 15
V gene: TRBV20-1
clone size: NA
J gene: TRBJ1-5
D gene: TRBD1
CDR3 DNA: TGCAGTGCCCGCGACAGGGCCCTTAGCAATCAGCCCCAGCATTTT
CDR3 protein: CSARDRALSNQPQHF

CDR3 length: 16
V gene: TRBV5-4
clone size: NA
J gene: TRBJ1-1
D gene: NA
CDR3 DNA: TGTGCCAGCAGCGCACCAGGCGCATTCGGGAACACTGAAGCTTTCTTT
CDR3 protein: CASSAPGAFGNTEAFF

CDR3 length: 15
V gene: TRBV4-1
clone size: NA
J gene: TRBJ2-7
D gene: TRBD1
CDR3 DNA: TGCGCCAGCAGCCCGGGACAGGGTGGAGAGTACGAGCAGTACTTC
CDR3 protein: CASSPGQGGEYEQYF

CDR3 length: 13
V gene: TRBV3-1
clone size: NA
J gene: TRBJ1-2
D gene: NA
CDR3 DNA: TGTGCCAGCAGCTCTCTGCCAATCTATGGCTACACCTTC
CDR3 protein: CASSSLPIYGYTF

CDR3 length: 15
V gene: TRBV10-3
clone size: NA
J gene: TRBJ2-3
D gene: TRBD2
CDR3 DNA: TGTGCCATCAGGAGGACTAGCGGGAGTCCAGATACGCAGTATTTT
CDR3 protein: CAIRRTSGSPDTQYF

CDR3 length: 15
V gene: TRBV7-8
clone size: many
J gene: TRBJ1-5
D gene: TRBD1
CDR3 DNA: TGTGCCAGCAGCCCTGGGACAGGGCGAAACCAGCCCCAGCATTTT
CDR3 protein: CASSPGTGRNQPQHF

CDR3 length: 15
V gene: TRBV12-3/TRBV12-4
clone size: few
J gene: TRBJ1-5
D gene: NA
CDR3 DNA: TGTGCCAGCAACTTAGGACGGAAAAGCAATCAGCCCCAGCATTTT
CDR3 protein: CASNLGRKSNQPQHF

CDR3 length: 14
V gene: TRBV2
clone size: few
J gene: TRBJ2-7
D gene: TRBD1
CDR3 DNA: TGTGCCAGCAGTGAAGCTGGGACAGGGGGTGAGGAGTACTTC
CDR3 protein: CASSEAGTGGEEYF

CDR3 length: 11
V gene: TRBV11-3
clone size: few
J gene: TRBJ1-1
D gene: NA
CDR3 DNA: TGTGCCAGCAGCTACGGATTTGGAGCTTTCTTT
CDR3 protein: CASSYGFGAFF

CDR3 length: 16
V gene: TRBV20-1
clone size: many
J gene: TRBJ1-5
D gene: TRBD1
CDR3 DNA: TGCAGTGCTAGGGGATTGGGACAGGGACGCAATCAGCCCCAGCATTTT
CDR3 protein: CSARGLGQGRNQPQHF

CDR3 length: 18
V gene: TRBV25-1
clone size: few
J gene: TRBJ2-7
D gene: TRBD2
CDR3 DNA: TGTGCCAGCAGTGAAGGTAGGACTAGCGGGAGATATGCCTACGAGCAGTACTTC
CDR3 protein: CASSEGRTSGRYAYEQYF

CDR3 length: 14
V gene: TRBV2
clone size: NA
J gene: TRBJ2-3
D gene: NA
CDR3 DNA: TGTGCCAACGGTGAGGCAGGGCGCACAGATACGCAGTATTTT
CDR3 protein: CANGEAGRTDTQYF

CDR3 length: 14
V gene: TRBV5-1
clone size: NA
J gene: TRBJ2-5
D gene: TRBD2
CDR3 DNA: TGCGCCAGCAGCGTTTCTAGCGGGAAAGAGACCCAGTACTTC
CDR3 protein: CASSVSSGKETQYF

CDR3 length: 16
V gene: TRBV6-5
clone size: few
J gene: TRBJ1-1
D gene: NA
CDR3 DNA: TGTGCCAGCAGTTCCACTGTGTCTAGGGGGGACGGTGAAGCTTTCTTT
CDR3 protein: CASSSTVSRGDGEAFF

CDR3 length: 12
V gene: TRBV7-9
clone size: few
J gene: TRBJ1-5
D gene: NA
CDR3 DNA: TGTGCCAGCAGCTCCCAGGGTCAGCCCCAGCATTTT
CDR3 protein: CASSSQGQPQHF

CDR3 length: 16
V gene: TRBV20-1
clone size: NA
J gene: TRBJ2-2
D gene: TRBD1
CDR3 DNA: TGCAGTGCTAGAGATTCAGGACAGGGGGCCACCGGGGAGCTGTTTTTT
CDR3 protein: CSARDSGQGATGELFF

CDR3 length: 15
V gene: TRBV27
clone size: few
J gene: TRBJ1-5
D gene: NA
CDR3 DNA: TGTGCCAGCAGTTTAGGGGGGAGTATCAATCAGCCCCAGCATTTT
CDR3 protein: CASSLGGSINQPQHF

CDR3 length: 14
V gene: TRBV12-3/TRBV12-4
clone size: NA
J gene: TRBJ1-4
D gene: NA
CDR3 DNA: TGTGCCAGCAGTTGGGGGGCAGACCGAGAAAAACTGTTTTTT
CDR3 protein: CASSWGADREKLFF

CDR3 length: 12
V gene: TRBV20-1
clone size: many
J gene: TRBJ2-1
D gene: NA
CDR3 DNA: TGCAGTGCTAGCGGGTCCTACAATGAGCAGTTCTTC
CDR3 protein: CSASGSYNEQFF

CDR3 length: 18
V gene: TRBV4-2
clone size: few
J gene: TRBJ1-1
D gene: NA
CDR3 DNA: TGTGCCAGCAGCCAAGAGTCGTGGAGGGGAAATCAAATTTTTGAAGCTTTCTTT
CDR3 protein: CASSQESWRGNQIFEAFF

CDR3 length: 15
V gene: TRBV12-3/TRBV12-4
clone size: many
J gene: TRBJ2-5
D gene: NA
CDR3 DNA: TGTGCCAGCAGTTCCCCCGGGGCCAGGGAGAAGACCCAGTACTTC
CDR3 protein: CASSSPGAREKTQYF

CDR3 length: 16
V gene: TRBV5-1
clone size: few
J gene: TRBJ2-7
D gene: NA
CDR3 DNA: TGCGCCAGCAGCTTCGGAACTCAGATAAGCTCCTACGAGCAGTACTTC
CDR3 protein: CASSFGTQISSYEQYF

CDR3 length: 12
V gene: TRBV3-1
clone size: few
J gene: TRBJ2-5
D gene: NA
CDR3 DNA: TGTGCCAGCAGCCAAGAGAGAGAGACCCAGTACTTC
CDR3 protein: CASSQERETQYF

CDR3 length: 13
V gene: TRBV30
clone size: NA
J gene: TRBJ1-1
D gene: NA
CDR3 DNA: TGTGCCTGGAGTGTACTCGGAGGAACTGAAGCTTTCTTT
CDR3 protein: CAWSVLGGTEAFF

CDR3 length: 18
V gene: TRBV2
clone size: NA
J gene: TRBJ2-5
D gene: NA
CDR3 DNA: TGTGCCAGCAGGTGGATGTCAGACTACTCCCCCCAACAAGAGACCCAGTACTTC
CDR3 protein: CASRWMSDYSPQQETQYF

CDR3 length: 13
V gene: TRBV24-1
clone size: few
J gene: TRBJ1-4
D gene: NA
CDR3 DNA: TGTGCCACCAGTGAGGCCGAGTGGCGAAAACTGTTTTTT
CDR3 protein: CATSEAEWRKLFF

CDR3 length: 17
V gene: TRBV7-3
clone size: NA
J gene: TRBJ1-1
D gene: TRBD1
CDR3 DNA: TGTGCCAGCAGCTTAACGAAAGCGGGGACAGGGGGCACTGAAGCTTTCTTT
CDR3 protein: CASSLTKAGTGGTEAFF

CDR3 length: 12
V gene: TRBV2
clone size: many
J gene: TRBJ1-1
D gene: TRBD1
CDR3 DNA: TGTGCCAGCATGAGGGGGCGGACTGAAGCTTTCTTT
CDR3 protein: CASMRGRTEAFF

CDR3 length: 16
V gene: TRBV30
clone size: few
J gene: TRBJ1-3
D gene: TRBD1
CDR3 DNA: TGTGCCTGGAGTTCCGGGACAGGAAACTCTGGAAACACCATATATTTT
CDR3 protein: CAWSSGTGNSGNTIYF

CDR3 length: 12
V gene: TRBV29-1
clone size: many
J gene: TRBJ2-1
D gene: TRBD2
CDR3 DNA: TGCAGCGTTGGGCTAGCGGGAACTGAGCAGTTCTTC
CDR3 protein: CSVGLAGTEQFF

CDR3 length: 15
V gene: TRBV30
clone size: few
J gene: TRBJ2-3
D gene: NA
CDR3 DNA: TGTGCCTGGGAGAGACAGGCCGCGCGGACAGATACGCAGTATTTT
CDR3 protein: CAWERQAARTDTQYF

CDR3 length: 17
V gene: TRBV5-1
clone size: few
J gene: TRBJ2-1
D gene: TRBD2
CDR3 DNA: TGCGCCAGCAGCCGCTCCGGACTAGCGGGATACTACAATGAGCAGTTCTTC
CDR3 protein: CASSRSGLAGYYNEQFF

CDR3 length: 16
V gene: TRBV7-9
clone size: few
J gene: TRBJ1-5
D gene: TRBD1
CDR3 DNA: TGTGCCAGCAGCTCCGAGGACAGGGGGCGGAATCAGCCCCAGCATTTT
CDR3 protein: CASSSEDRGRNQPQHF

CDR3 length: 15
V gene: TRBV20-1
clone size: few
J gene: TRBJ1-6
D gene: TRBD1
CDR3 DNA: TGCAGTGCTAGGCCCACGGGACAGGGCAAATTTCGCCTCCACTTT
CDR3 protein: CSARPTGQGKFRLHF

CDR3 length: 16
V gene: TRBV7-9
clone size: many
J gene: TRBJ2-1
D gene: NA
CDR3 DNA: TGTGCCAGCATCACTTTTTCAGGACTAACCGACAATGAGCAGTTCTTC
CDR3 protein: CASITFSGLTDNEQFF

CDR3 length: 15
V gene: TRBV10-3
clone size: few
J gene: TRBJ2-7
D gene: NA
CDR3 DNA: TGTGCCATCGGGAAATACGACAGATTAAAATACGAGCAGTACTTC
CDR3 protein: CAIGKYDRLKYEQYF

CDR3 length: 15
V gene: TRBV4-1
clone size: NA
J gene: TRBJ1-1
D gene: NA
CDR3 DNA: TGCGCCAGCAGCCACCAAGTGGGGGTGGTCACTGAAGCTTTCTTT
CDR3 protein: CASSHQVGVVTEAFF

CDR3 length: 15
V gene: TRBV5-6
clone size: NA
J gene: TRBJ2-2
D gene: TRBD1
CDR3 DNA: TGTGCCAGCAGCTTTCAGGGGGCGGTGGCCGGGGAGCTGTTTTTT
CDR3 protein: CASSFQGAVAGELFF

CDR3 length: 12
V gene: TRBV5-1
clone size: NA
J gene: TRBJ2-7
D gene: NA
CDR3 DNA: TGCGCCAGCAGCTTACCAAACTACGAGCAGTACTTC
CDR3 protein: CASSLPNYEQYF

CDR3 length: 15
V gene: TRBV4-3
clone size: few
J gene: TRBJ2-7
D gene: NA
CDR3 DNA: TGCGCCAGCAGCCTTCAGGAGGGGATCTCCTACGAGCAGTACTTC
CDR3 protein: CASSLQEGISYEQYF

CDR3 length: 13
V gene: TRBV7-9
clone size: NA
J gene: TRBJ1-2
D gene: NA
CDR3 DNA: TGTGCCAGCAGAGATATAGGCCCCTATGGCTACACCTTC
CDR3 protein: CASRDIGPYGYTF

CDR3 length: 13
V gene: TRBV4-1
clone size: many
J gene: TRBJ1-4
D gene: NA
CDR3 DNA: TGCGCCAGCAGCCTGCCCTCCCTGGAAAAACTGTTTTTT
CDR3 protein: CASSLPSLEKLFF

CDR3 length: 15
V gene: TRBV12-1
clone size: NA
J gene: TRBJ1-2
D gene: NA
CDR3 DNA: TGTGCCAGCAGCTTTGACTCCGGGACCCCGAATGGCTACACCTTC
CDR3 protein: CASSFDSGTPNGYTF

CDR3 length: 16
V gene: TRBV3-1
clone size: NA
J gene: TRBJ2-3
D gene: NA
CDR3 DNA: TGTGCCAGCAGCCGGTCGGGACGGCTTAGCACAGATACGCAGTATTTT
CDR3 protein: CASSRSGRLSTDTQYF

CDR3 length: 12
V gene: TRBV2
clone size: few
J gene: TRBJ1-1
D gene: NA
CDR3 DNA: TGTGCCAGCAGTGTCAGGAACACTGAAGCTTTCTTT
CDR3 protein: CASSVRNTEAFF

CDR3 length: 14
V gene: TRBV18
clone size: NA
J gene: TRBJ2-1
D gene: TRBD2
CDR3 DNA: TGTGCCAGCTCACCTACGGGAGGGCCGTATGAGCAGTTCTTC
CDR3 protein: CASSPTGGPYEQFF

CDR3 length: 15
V gene: TRBV7-9
clone size: NA
J gene: TRBJ2-7
D gene: NA
CDR3 DNA: TGTGCCAGCAGAACCCGGACAGATCCTTCCTACGAGCAGTACTTC
CDR3 protein: CASRTRTDPSYEQYF

CDR3 length: 16
V gene: TRBV7-2
clone size: few
J gene: TRBJ1-3
D gene: NA
CDR3 DNA: TGTGCCAGCAGCTTAGGGGGGGCGGGTCGTGGAAACACCATATATTTT
CDR3 protein: CASSLGGAGRGNTIYF

CDR3 length: 12
V gene: TRBV12-3/TRBV12-4
clone size: NA
J gene: TRBJ1-5
D gene: NA
CDR3 DNA: TGTGCCAGCACTTTCGGGAGTCAGCCCCAGCATTTT
CDR3 protein: CASTFGSQPQHF

CDR3 length: 17
V gene: TRBV5-1
clone size: few
J gene: TRBJ1-6
D gene: NA
CDR3 DNA: TGCGCCAGCAGCTTGGAACCCTTCCAAGGAGATAATTCACCCCTCCACTTT
CDR3 protein: CASSLEPFQGDNSPLHF

CDR3 length: 16
V gene: TRBV18
clone size: NA
J gene: TRBJ1-1
D gene: NA
CDR3 DNA: TGTGCCAGCTCACCAAGAGGGGGAACCATGAACACTGAAGCTTTCTTT
CDR3 protein: CASSPRGGTMNTEAFF

CDR3 length: 13
V gene: TRBV2
clone size: few
J gene: TRBJ1-5
D gene: NA
CDR3 DNA: TGTGCCGCCAAGCGGGGGGGGAATCAGCCCCAGCATTTT
CDR3 protein: CAAKRGGNQPQHF